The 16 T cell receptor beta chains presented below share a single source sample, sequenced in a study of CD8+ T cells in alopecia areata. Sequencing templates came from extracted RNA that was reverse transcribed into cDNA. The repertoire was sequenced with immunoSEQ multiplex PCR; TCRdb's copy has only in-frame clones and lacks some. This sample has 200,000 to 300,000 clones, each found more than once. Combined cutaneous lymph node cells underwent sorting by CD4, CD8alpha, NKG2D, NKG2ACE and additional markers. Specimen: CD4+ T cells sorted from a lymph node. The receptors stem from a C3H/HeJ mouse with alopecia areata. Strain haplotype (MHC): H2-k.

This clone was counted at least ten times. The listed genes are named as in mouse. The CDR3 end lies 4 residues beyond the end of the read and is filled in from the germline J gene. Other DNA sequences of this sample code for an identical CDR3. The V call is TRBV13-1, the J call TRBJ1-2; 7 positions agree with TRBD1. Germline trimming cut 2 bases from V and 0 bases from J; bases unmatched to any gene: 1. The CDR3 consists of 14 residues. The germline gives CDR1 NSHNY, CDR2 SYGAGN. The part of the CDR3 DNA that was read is TGTGCCAGCAGTGAGCAGGGGGCAAACTCC. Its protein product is CASSEQGANS. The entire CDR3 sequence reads CASSEQGANSDYTF.

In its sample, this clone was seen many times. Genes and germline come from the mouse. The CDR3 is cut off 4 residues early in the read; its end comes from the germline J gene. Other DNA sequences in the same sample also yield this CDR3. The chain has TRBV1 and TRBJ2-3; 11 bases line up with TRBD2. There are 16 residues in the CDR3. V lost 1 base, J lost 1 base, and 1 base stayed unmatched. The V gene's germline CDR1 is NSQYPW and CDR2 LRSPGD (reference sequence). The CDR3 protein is CTCSAGGLGGAETLYF. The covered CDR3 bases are TGCACCTGCAGTGCAGGGGGACTGGGGGGTGCAGAA.

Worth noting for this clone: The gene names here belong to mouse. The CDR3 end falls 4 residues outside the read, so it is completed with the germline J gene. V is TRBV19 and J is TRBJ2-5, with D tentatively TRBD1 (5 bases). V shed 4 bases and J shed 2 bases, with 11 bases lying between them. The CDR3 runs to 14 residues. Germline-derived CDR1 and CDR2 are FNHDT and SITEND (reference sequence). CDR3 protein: CASSLQGVQDTQYF. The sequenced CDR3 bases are TGTGCCAGCAGTCTCCAGGGAGTCCAAGAC.

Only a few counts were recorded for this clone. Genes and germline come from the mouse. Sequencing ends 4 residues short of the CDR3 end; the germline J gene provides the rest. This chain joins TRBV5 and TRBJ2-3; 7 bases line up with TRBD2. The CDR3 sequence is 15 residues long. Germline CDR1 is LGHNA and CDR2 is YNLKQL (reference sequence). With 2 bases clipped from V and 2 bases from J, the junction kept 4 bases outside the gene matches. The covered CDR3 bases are TGTGCCAGCAGCCAATCCTGGGGGAATGCAGAA. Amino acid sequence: CASSQSWGNAE. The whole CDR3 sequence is CASSQSWGNAETLYF.

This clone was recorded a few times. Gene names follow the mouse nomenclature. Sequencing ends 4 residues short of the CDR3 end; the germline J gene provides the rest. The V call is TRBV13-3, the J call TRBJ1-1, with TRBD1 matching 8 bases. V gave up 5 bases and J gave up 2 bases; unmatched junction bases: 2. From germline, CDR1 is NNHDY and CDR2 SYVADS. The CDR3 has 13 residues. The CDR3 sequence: CASRDRVNTEVFF. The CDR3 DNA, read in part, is TGTGCCAGCAGGGACAGGGTCAACACA.

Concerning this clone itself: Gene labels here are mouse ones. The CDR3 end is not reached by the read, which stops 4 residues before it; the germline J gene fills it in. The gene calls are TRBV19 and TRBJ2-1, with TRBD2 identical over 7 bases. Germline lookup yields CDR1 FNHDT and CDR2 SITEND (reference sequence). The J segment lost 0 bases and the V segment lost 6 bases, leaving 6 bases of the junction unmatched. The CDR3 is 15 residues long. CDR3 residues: CASTRTGLNYAEQFF. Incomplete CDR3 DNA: TGTGCCAGCACCCGGACTGGCCTTAACTATGCT.

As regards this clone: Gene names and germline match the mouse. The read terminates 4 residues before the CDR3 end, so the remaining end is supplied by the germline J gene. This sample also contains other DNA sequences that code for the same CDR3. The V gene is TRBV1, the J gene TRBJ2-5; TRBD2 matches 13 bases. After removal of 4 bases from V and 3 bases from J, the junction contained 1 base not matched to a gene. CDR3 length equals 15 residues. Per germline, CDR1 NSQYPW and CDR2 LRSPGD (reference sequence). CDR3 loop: CTCSGDWGGQDTQYF. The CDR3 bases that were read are TGCACCTGCAGTGGGGACTGGGGGGGTCAAGAC.

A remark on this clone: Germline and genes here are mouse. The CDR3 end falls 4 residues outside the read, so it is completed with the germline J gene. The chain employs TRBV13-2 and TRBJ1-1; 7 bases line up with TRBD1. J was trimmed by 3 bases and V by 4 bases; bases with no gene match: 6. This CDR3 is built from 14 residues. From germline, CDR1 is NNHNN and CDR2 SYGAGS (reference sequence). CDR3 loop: CASGMTGRDTEVFF. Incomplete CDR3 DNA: TGTGCCAGCGGTATGACAGGGAGGGACACA.

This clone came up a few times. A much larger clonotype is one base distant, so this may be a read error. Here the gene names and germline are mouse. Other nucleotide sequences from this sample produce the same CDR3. CDR3 DNA (partial): TGTGCCAGCAGAGGGACAGCAAACACA. It yields the protein CASRGTANT. The whole CDR3 sequence reads CASRGTANTEVFF. This chain connects TRBV19 to TRBJ1-1, with 7 nucleotides matching TRBD1. The read terminates 4 residues before the CDR3 end, so the remaining end is supplied by the germline J gene. The CDR3 runs to 13 residues. The junction had 1 base not matched to a gene; V was cut back by 5 bases and J by 0 bases. Germline CDR1 is FNHDT and CDR2 is SITEND (reference sequence).

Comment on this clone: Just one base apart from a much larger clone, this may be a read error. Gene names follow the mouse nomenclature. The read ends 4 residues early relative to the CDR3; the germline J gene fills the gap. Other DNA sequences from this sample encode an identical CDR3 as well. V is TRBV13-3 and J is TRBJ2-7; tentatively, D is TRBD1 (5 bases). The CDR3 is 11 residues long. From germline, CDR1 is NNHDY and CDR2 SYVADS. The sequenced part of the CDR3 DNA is TGTGCCAGCAGGGACAATTAT. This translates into CASRDNY. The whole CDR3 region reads CASRDNYEQYF.

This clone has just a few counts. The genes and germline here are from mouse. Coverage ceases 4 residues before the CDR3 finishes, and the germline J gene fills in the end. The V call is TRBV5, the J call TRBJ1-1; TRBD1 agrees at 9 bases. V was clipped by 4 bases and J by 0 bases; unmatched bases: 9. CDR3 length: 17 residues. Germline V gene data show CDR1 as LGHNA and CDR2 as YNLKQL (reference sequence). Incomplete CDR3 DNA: TGTGCCAGCAGCCCAGTCCCGGGACAGGGAACAAACACA. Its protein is CASSPVPGQGTNT. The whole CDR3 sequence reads CASSPVPGQGTNTEVFF.

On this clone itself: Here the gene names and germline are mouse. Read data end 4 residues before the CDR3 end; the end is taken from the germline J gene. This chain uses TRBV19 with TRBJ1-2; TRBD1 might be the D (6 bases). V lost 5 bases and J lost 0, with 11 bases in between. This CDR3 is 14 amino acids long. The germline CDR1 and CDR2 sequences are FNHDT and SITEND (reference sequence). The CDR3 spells CASSNGQTNSDYTF. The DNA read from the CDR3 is TGTGCCAGCAGCAATGGACAGACAAACTCC.

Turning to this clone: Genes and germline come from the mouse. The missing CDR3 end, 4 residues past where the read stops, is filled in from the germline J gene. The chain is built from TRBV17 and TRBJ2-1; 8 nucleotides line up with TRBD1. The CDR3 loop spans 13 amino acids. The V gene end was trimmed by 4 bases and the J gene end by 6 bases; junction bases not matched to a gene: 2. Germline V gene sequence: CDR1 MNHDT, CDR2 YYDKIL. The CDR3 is CASSNRGIAEQFF. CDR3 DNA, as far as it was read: TGTGCTAGCAGTAACAGGGGGATTGCT.

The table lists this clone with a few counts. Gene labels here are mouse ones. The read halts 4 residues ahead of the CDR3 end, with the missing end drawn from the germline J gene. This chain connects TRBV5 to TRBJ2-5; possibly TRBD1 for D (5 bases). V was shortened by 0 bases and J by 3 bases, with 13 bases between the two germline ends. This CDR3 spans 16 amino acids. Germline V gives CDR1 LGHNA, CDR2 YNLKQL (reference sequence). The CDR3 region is CASSQEARREQDTQYF. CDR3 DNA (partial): TGTGCCAGCAGCCAAGAAGCCCGCAGGGAACAAGAC.

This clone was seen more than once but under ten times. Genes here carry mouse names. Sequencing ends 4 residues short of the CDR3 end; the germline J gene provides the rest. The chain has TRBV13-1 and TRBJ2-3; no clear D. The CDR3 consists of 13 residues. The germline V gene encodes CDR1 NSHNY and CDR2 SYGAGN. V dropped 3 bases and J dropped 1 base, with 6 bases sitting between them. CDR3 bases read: TGTGCCAGCAGTGGCCTGGGTGCAGAA. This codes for CASSGLGAE. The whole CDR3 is CASSGLGAETLYF.

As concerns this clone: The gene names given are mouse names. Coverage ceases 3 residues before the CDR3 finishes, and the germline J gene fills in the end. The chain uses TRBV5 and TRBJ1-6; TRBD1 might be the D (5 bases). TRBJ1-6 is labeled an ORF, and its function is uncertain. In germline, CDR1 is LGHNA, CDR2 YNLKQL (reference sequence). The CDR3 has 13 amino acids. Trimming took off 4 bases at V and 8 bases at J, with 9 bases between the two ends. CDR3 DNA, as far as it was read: TGTGCCAGCAGCCCCGGAGGGGATTCGCCC. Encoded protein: CASSPGGDSP. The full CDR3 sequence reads CASSPGGDSPLYF.